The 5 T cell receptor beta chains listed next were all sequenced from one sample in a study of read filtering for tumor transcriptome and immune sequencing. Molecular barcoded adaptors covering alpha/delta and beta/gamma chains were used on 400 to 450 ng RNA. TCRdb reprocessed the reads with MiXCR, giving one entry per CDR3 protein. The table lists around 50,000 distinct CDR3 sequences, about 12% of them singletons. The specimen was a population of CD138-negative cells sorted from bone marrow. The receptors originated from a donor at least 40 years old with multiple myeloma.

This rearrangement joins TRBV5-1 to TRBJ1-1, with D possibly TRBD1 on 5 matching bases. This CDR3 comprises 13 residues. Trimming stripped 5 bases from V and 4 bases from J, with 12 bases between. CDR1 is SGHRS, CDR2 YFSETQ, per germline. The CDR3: CASSRGERTEAFF. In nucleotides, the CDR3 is TGCGCCAGCAGTCGGGGGGAGCGCACTGAAGCTTTCTTT.

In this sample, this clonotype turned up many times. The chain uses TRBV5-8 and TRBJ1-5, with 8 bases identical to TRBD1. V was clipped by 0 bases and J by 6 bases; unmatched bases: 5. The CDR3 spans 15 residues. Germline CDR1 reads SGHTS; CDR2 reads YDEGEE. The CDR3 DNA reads TGTGCCAGCAGCTTGGCCGTGACAGGGGCTCAGCCCCAGCATTTT. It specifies CASSLAVTGAQPQHF. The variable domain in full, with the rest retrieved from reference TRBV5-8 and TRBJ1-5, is EAGVTQSPTHLIKTRGQQATLRCSPISGHTSVYWYQQALGLGLQFLLWYDEGEERNRGNFPPRFSGRQFPNYSSELNVNALELEDSALYLCASSLAVTGAQPQHFGDGTRLSIL.

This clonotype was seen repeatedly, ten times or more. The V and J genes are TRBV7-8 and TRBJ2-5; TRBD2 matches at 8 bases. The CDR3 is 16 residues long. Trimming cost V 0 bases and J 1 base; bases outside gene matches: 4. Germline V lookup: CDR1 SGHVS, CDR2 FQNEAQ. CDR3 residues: CASSLARLAGQETQYF. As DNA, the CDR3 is TGTGCCAGCAGCTTAGCGCGGCTAGCGGGCCAAGAGACCCAGTACTTC.

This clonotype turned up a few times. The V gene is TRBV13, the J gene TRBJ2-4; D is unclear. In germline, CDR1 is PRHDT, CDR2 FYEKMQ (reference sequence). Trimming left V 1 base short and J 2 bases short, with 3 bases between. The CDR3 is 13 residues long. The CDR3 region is CASSLVSKNIQYF. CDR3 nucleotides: TGTGCCAGCAGCTTAGTTTCCAAAAACATTCAGTACTTC.

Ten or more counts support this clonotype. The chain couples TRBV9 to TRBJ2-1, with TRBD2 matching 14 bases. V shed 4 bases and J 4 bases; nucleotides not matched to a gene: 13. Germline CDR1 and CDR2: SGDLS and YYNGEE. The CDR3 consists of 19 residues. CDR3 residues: CASSLRRGTSGGLYNEQFF. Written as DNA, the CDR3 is TGTGCCAGCAGCCTGAGAAGGGGGACTAGCGGGGGCTTATACAATGAGCAGTTCTTC.